The 24 T cell receptor beta chains below all came from one sample that was sequenced in a study of CD8 T cells in ankylosing spondylitis. TCRdb analysed the 5' RACE reads with MiXCR anew, one entry per CDR3 protein. Found here are approximately 100,000 distinct CDR3 sequences, 24% of them singletons; the top ten hold 9% to 15%. The sequenced sample consisted of synovial fluid, either unsorted or a sorted T cell fraction (not recorded which). The receptors stem from a male donor with ankylosing spondylitis.

The J gene is TRBJ2-5, the V gene TRBV7-2, with D perhaps matching TRBD2 (5 bases). Trimming left V 2 bases short and J 4 bases short, with 14 bases between. The CDR3 is 15 residues long. The V gene's germline CDR1 is SGHTA and CDR2 FQGNSA. CDR3 loop: CASSLIALRAETQYF. CDR3 sequence (DNA): TGTGCCAGCAGCTTAATCGCCCTGAGGGCAGAGACCCAGTACTTC.

CDR3 nucleotides: TGCAGTGCCGAAGATTCTCGACGGGTCGCCGGGGAGCTGTTTTTT. Amino acid sequence: CSAEDSRRVAGELFF. The genes are TRBV20-1 and TRBJ2-2; D gene unclear. Trimming removed 6 bases at V and 6 bases at J, with 20 bases between. The length of the CDR3 is 15 residues. Germline V CDR1 and CDR2: DFQATT, SNEGSKA (reference sequence).

The chain carries TRBV30 and TRBJ2-5, with TRBD2 identical over 7 bases. This CDR3 is built from 13 residues. Germline V CDR1 and CDR2: GTSNPN, SVGIG (reference sequence). The V gene end was trimmed by 0 bases and the J gene end by 5 bases; junction bases not matched to a gene: 3. The CDR3 is CAWSVRGVETQYF. Written as DNA, the CDR3 is TGTGCCTGGAGTGTACGGGGGGTGGAGACCCAGTACTTC.

This clonotype was counted between two and nine times. The junction shows a germline mismatch at one end, possibly a read error. The chain couples TRBV20-1 to TRBJ1-1, with no clear D. Per germline, CDR1 DFQATT and CDR2 SNEGSKA (reference sequence). CDR3 length: 11 residues. The DNA of the CDR3 is TGCAGTGCGAGAGAGTGGACTGAAGCTTTCTTT. Protein: CSAREWTEAFF.

This rearrangement joins TRBV27 to TRBJ1-2; 9 bases line up with TRBD1. The CDR3 is made up of 15 amino acids. The germline V gene encodes CDR1 MNHEY and CDR2 SMNVEV (reference sequence). Unmatched junction bases numbered 9, after V lost 5 bases and J lost 5 bases. CDR3 nucleotides: TGTGCCAGCAGTATGACAGGGGGACCTGGTTATGGCTACACCTTC. Translating it yields CASSMTGGPGYGYTF.

This clonotype was detected ten times or more. V and J are TRBV6-1 and TRBJ2-5; unclear D gene. CDR3 length: 14 amino acids. Looked up from germline, CDR1 is MNHNS and CDR2 is SASEGT. V lost 3 bases to trimming and J lost 5 bases, with 13 bases between them. CDR3 loop: CASSEIEQSETQYF. CDR3 DNA sequence: TGTGCCAGCAGTGAGATCGAACAGTCTGAGACCCAGTACTTC.

This clonotype was seen ten or more times. V is TRBV7-2 and J is TRBJ2-7; 7 nucleotides line up with TRBD2. Trimming cost V 2 bases and J 0 bases; bases outside gene matches: 1. CDR1 is SGHTA, CDR2 FQGNSA, per germline. The CDR3 loop spans 14 amino acids. The CDR3: CASSLTGGSYEQYF. The CDR3 nucleotides read TGTGCCAGCAGCTTAACGGGGGGCTCCTACGAGCAGTACTTC.

This clonotype has a handful of counts. The chain employs TRBV5-1 and TRBJ2-5, with D uncertain. V lost 4 bases and J lost 5, with 9 bases in between. The germline gives CDR1 SGHRS, CDR2 YFSETQ. The CDR3 consists of 12 residues. DNA of the CDR3: TGCGCCAGCAGCCCGGAGCGTGAGACCCAGTACTTC. This gives the protein CASSPERETQYF. Combining the CDR3 with reference TRBV5-1 and TRBJ2-5 gives the whole variable domain KAGVTQTPRYLIKTRGQQVTLSCSPISGHRSVSWYQQTPGQGLQFLFEYFSETQRNKGNFPGRFSGRQFSNSRSEMNVSTLELGDSALYLCASSPERETQYFGPGTRLLVL.

This clonotype was seen a few times. V and J are TRBV24-1 and TRBJ2-2; 10 bases fit TRBD1. V gave up 2 bases and J gave up 3 bases; unmatched junction bases: 2. The CDR3 contains 16 residues. Germline V gene lookup returns CDR1 KGHDR and CDR2 SFDVKD. CDR3 protein: CATSDYGTGDTGELFF. CDR3 coding DNA: TGTGCCACCAGTGATTACGGGACAGGGGACACCGGGGAGCTGTTTTTT.

V is TRBV5-6 and J is TRBJ1-5; tentatively, D is TRBD1 (5 bases). Germline CDR1 SGHDT, CDR2 YYEEEE. This CDR3 is 14 amino acids long. V was pared by 4 bases and J by 3 bases, with 11 bases between. The CDR3 nucleotides read TGTGCCAGCAGCCTCGGACAATTCAATCAGCCCCAGCATTTT. Amino acid sequence: CASSLGQFNQPQHF.

This clonotype was found a few times. The rearrangement links TRBV6-1 to TRBJ2-5; 8 bases line up with TRBD2. The CDR3 length is 14 residues. The germline V gene has CDR1 MNHNS and CDR2 SASEGT. V shed 8 bases and J 4 bases; nucleotides not matched to a gene: 9. CDR3 sequence reads: CASLARLAGETQYF. The CDR3 DNA reads as TGTGCCAGCCTCGCGAGGCTAGCGGGAGAGACCCAGTACTTC.

The chain uses TRBV7-9 and TRBJ2-3, with TRBD2 identical over 9 bases. With V trimmed by 3 bases and J by 2 bases, 3 bases remained unmatched. Germline CDR1 SEHNR, CDR2 FQNEAQ (reference sequence). This CDR3 has 15 residues. The chain's CDR3 is CASSLTSGATDTQYF. The CDR3 nucleotides read TGTGCCAGCAGCTTGACTAGCGGAGCCACAGATACGCAGTATTTT.

This clonotype has a handful of counts. This chain links TRBV27 with TRBJ1-4, with a possible D match to TRBD1 (6 bases). With 6 bases removed from V and 8 bases from J, the gap between germline ends came to 31 bases. CDR3 length: 19 residues. Germline lookup yields CDR1 MNHEY and CDR2 SMNVEV (reference sequence). The CDR3 protein is CASSKFRDILKSGDEKLFF. The CDR3 DNA is TGTGCCAGCAGCAAGTTCCGGGACATATTAAAGTCCGGAGACGAAAAACTGTTTTTT.

The rearrangement joins TRBV15 to TRBJ1-6, with D perhaps TRBD1 (6 bases). Trimming took off 8 bases at V and 9 bases at J, with 17 bases between the two ends. The CDR3 runs to 14 residues. CDR1 is LNHNV and CDR2 is YYDKDF in the germline V gene (reference sequence). The CDR3 reads CATRGEGGSSPLHF. In DNA, the CDR3 is TGTGCCACCCGGGGCGAGGGGGGTAGTTCACCCCTCCACTTT.

This clonotype came up a few times. The chain carries TRBV5-6 and TRBJ1-2; a possible D gene is TRBD1 (6 bases). The CDR3 extends over 12 amino acids. Germline V lookup: CDR1 SGHDT, CDR2 YYEEEE. The V gene lost 4 bases and the J gene lost 8 bases, with 12 bases spanning the gap. As DNA, the CDR3 is TGTGCCAGCAGCGGGAACAGGGTCGGCTACACCTTC. Translating gives CASSGNRVGYTF.

This clonotype was counted a few times. CDR3 amino acids: CASSEVRGIDTQYF. CDR3 in DNA: TGTGCCAGCAGTGAAGTGCGAGGGATAGATACGCAGTATTTT. The chain combines TRBV2 with TRBJ2-3; D perhaps matches TRBD2 (5 bases). The CDR3 runs 14 residues. Trimming shortened V by 1 base and J by 5 bases, and 10 bases separated the two germline ends. CDR1 and CDR2 (germline): SNHLY, FYNNEI.

The chain has TRBV2 and TRBJ2-7; possibly TRBD2 for D (6 bases). Germline loops: CDR1 SNHLY, CDR2 FYNNEI. Trimming stripped 6 bases from V and 5 bases from J, with 17 bases between. The CDR3 has 14 amino acids. The CDR3 bases are TGTGCCAGCAGATCCGGGACTCTCCCCCACGAGCAGTACTTC. This encodes CASRSGTLPHEQYF.

This clonotype was observed a handful of times. The CDR3 DNA follows: TGCAGCGTCAATGGGAGGGGGAACGCCGAAGCTTTCTTT. Its translation: CSVNGRGNAEAFF. V is TRBV29-1 and J is TRBJ1-1; maybe TRBD1 (6 bases). Germline V gene data show CDR1 as SQVTM and CDR2 as ANQGSEA. The V end was cut by 6 bases, the J end by 8 bases, with 19 bases between. The CDR3 is 13 residues long.

This clonotype was seen only a few times. The CDR3 DNA follows: TGTGCCAGCAGCCAAGATCTATATGCTGAGCAGTTCTTC. It translates to CASSQDLYAEQFF. The J gene is TRBJ2-1, the V gene TRBV4-2; D not resolved. V lost 0 bases and J lost 9, with 9 bases in between. The CDR3 is made up of 13 amino acids. Germline V gene lookup returns CDR1 LGHNA and CDR2 YNFKEQ.

This clonotype was seen more than once but under ten times. This chain uses TRBV12-3 or TRBV12-4 with TRBJ1-6, with D tentatively TRBD1 (6 bases). Trimming shortened V by 5 bases and J by 10 bases, and 15 bases separated the two germline ends. The CDR3 is 14 residues long. The CDR3 protein is CASSTAYRESPLHF. The CDR3 nucleotides read TGTGCCAGCAGTACCGCTTACAGGGAATCACCCCTCCACTTT.

This clonotype was seen ten or more times. The chain recombines TRBV29-1 with TRBJ2-3; 9 positions agree with TRBD2. The germline CDR1 and CDR2 sequences are SQVTM and ANQGSEA. Trimming took 7 bases from V and 5 from J; bases not matched to a gene: 4. The CDR3 runs to 12 residues. CDR3 coding DNA: TGCAGCGAGGGACTAGCAGGAGATACGCAGTATTTT. Amino acid sequence: CSEGLAGDTQYF.

The V gene is TRBV6-5, the J gene TRBJ1-1; 7 bases agree with TRBD1. V gave up 7 bases and J gave up 2 bases; unmatched junction bases: 10. Germline loops: CDR1 MNHEY, CDR2 SVGAGI. CDR3 length: 15 amino acids. CDR3 DNA sequence: TGTGCCAGCAATTTTTTCCGGGACAGTAACACTGAAGCTTTCTTT. The encoded protein is CASNFFRDSNTEAFF.

The chain joins TRBV29-1 to TRBJ2-6; TRBD2 agrees at 7 bases. Germline trimming cut 1 base from V and 2 bases from J; bases unmatched to any gene: 2. The CDR3 sequence is 15 residues long. The germline CDR1 and CDR2 sequences are SQVTM and ANQGSEA. For the CDR3, the DNA is TGCAGCGTTGAAGGGGAGGGCCCTGGGGCCAACGTCCTGACTTTC. It yields the protein CSVEGEGPGANVLTF.

The chain employs TRBV20-1 and TRBJ2-6; 7 bases fit TRBD1. The V segment lost 4 bases and the J segment 1 base; nucleotides outside the gene matches: 4. Germline-derived CDR1 and CDR2 are DFQATT and SNEGSKA (reference sequence). This CDR3 comprises 15 residues. The CDR3, as DNA: TGCAGTGCTATAAACAGGGGATCTGGGGCCAACGTCCTGACTTTC. Residues: CSAINRGSGANVLTF.